Below, 26 T cell receptor beta chains from the same sample are listed, as sequenced in a study of siplizumab effects on memory and regulatory T cells (dated by TCRdb to between 2018 and 2020). Libraries were built with the immunoSEQ multiplex PCR assay. TCRdb took this table from immuneACCESS and kept in-frame rearrangements with V and J called. Such tables lack part of the clones; where checked against another copy, unresolved V genes explain under half of the gap, and the rest is unexplained. The sample table shows roughly 100,000 clones, and 93% are seen once. The ten largest clones represent roughly 0.59% of the sample. The sample was Tregs sorted from blood. The receptors stem from a human donor in good health.

This chain joins TRBV6-5 and TRBJ1-5; D might be TRBD1 (6 bases). The V end was cut by 5 bases, the J end by 3 bases, with 11 bases between. The germline V gene encodes CDR1 MNHEY and CDR2 SVGAGI. The length of the CDR3 is 14 residues. The CDR3 here is CASSKGQNNQPQHF. CDR3 sequence (DNA): TGTGCCAGCAGTAAAGGACAGAACAATCAGCCCCAGCATTTT.

This chain joins TRBV5-1 and TRBJ1-1; D is undetermined. Trimming removed 0 bases from V and 6 bases from J, with 12 bases in between. In germline, CDR1 is SGHRS, CDR2 YFSETQ. CDR3 length equals 14 residues. CDR3 sequence reads: CASSLVVEPAEAFF. The CDR3 DNA reads TGCGCCAGCAGCTTGGTCGTCGAACCCGCTGAAGCTTTCTTT.

V gene TRBV10-3 combines with J gene TRBJ1-3, with D tentatively TRBD1 (5 bases). This CDR3 has 13 residues. Trimming shortened V by 5 bases and J by 3 bases, and 8 bases separated the two germline ends. CDR1 is ENHRY, CDR2 SYGVKD, per germline. The CDR3 region is CAISPGRGNTIYF. The CDR3 bases are TGTGCCATCAGTCCGGGACGTGGAAACACCATATATTTT.

The chain recombines TRBV7-9 with TRBJ1-5, with D possibly matching TRBD1 (5 bases). The germline V gene encodes CDR1 SEHNR and CDR2 FQNEAQ (reference sequence). The length of the CDR3 is 14 residues. V lost 5 bases, J lost 5 bases, and 13 bases lay in between. The CDR3 coding sequence is TGTGCCAGCAGCCCCTATGGGGACCATCAGCCCCAGCATTTT. Amino acids: CASSPYGDHQPQHF. Full variable domain (remainder filled in from reference TRBV7-9 and TRBJ1-5): DTGVSQNPRHKITKRGQNVTFRCDPISEHNRLYWYRQTLGQGPEFLTYFQNEAQLEKSRLLSDRFSAERPKGSFSTLEIQRTEQGDSAMYLCASSPYGDHQPQHFGDGTRLSIL.

This chain connects TRBV6-5 to TRBJ2-3; TRBD2 agrees at 8 bases. The CDR3 has 14 residues. From germline, CDR1 is MNHEY and CDR2 SVGAGI. Losses at the gene ends were 6 bases for V and 10 bases for J; bases not matched to a gene: 12. CDR3 nucleotides: TGTGCCAGCAGAACTAGCGGACATCCTCGATCGCAGTATTTT. This encodes CASRTSGHPRSQYF.

The gene calls are TRBV6-6 and TRBJ1-5; D remains unclear. The CDR3 length is 15 residues. V was cut by 6 bases and J by 9 bases, with 21 bases left in between. The germline CDR1 and CDR2 sequences are MNHNY and SVGAGI (reference sequence). CDR3: CASRNLGGGISPQHF. DNA of the CDR3: TGTGCCAGCAGGAATCTCGGCGGCGGAATATCGCCCCAGCATTTT.

The gene calls are TRBV5-1 and TRBJ1-4; a weak D match, TRBD1 (6 bases). CDR3 size: 13 residues. Per germline, CDR1 SGHRS and CDR2 YFSETQ. Trimming removed 6 bases at V and 7 bases at J, with 13 bases between. In nucleotides, the CDR3 is TGCGCCAGCACGGGGGGCGTGAGTGAAAAACTGTTTTTT. The encoded protein is CASTGGVSEKLFF.

J is TRBJ2-5 and V is TRBV9; 9 nucleotides align to TRBD2. The V segment lost 0 bases and the J segment 5 bases; nucleotides outside the gene matches: 8. The CDR3 has 16 amino acids. Germline V gives CDR1 SGDLS, CDR2 YYNGEE. The CDR3 sequence: CASSVAGGLAVETQYF. The DNA for the CDR3 is TGTGCCAGCAGCGTAGCAGGGGGACTAGCCGTGGAGACCCAGTACTTC.

The rearrangement joins TRBV11-2 to TRBJ2-5, with 7 bases matching TRBD2. V dropped 5 bases and J dropped 2; count of bases not matched to a gene: 11. Germline CDR1 SGHAT, CDR2 FQNNGV. The CDR3 covers 16 residues. The CDR3 sequence is CASSPRASGLQETQYF. In DNA form, the CDR3 reads TGTGCCAGCAGCCCCAGGGCTAGCGGCCTTCAAGAGACCCAGTACTTC.

In its sample, this clone was seen a few times. The chain is built from TRBV5-6 and TRBJ2-5; perhaps TRBD1 as D (5 bases). The V gene's germline CDR1 is SGHDT and CDR2 YYEEEE. This CDR3 region has 14 residues. V lost 0 bases and J 5 bases, leaving 11 bases between the germline ends. CDR3 protein: CASSLANRLETQYF. Written as DNA, the CDR3 is TGTGCCAGCAGCTTGGCCAACAGGCTGGAGACCCAGTACTTC. Together with reference TRBV5-6 and TRBJ2-5, the CDR3 gives the full variable domain: DAGVTQSPTHLIKTRGQQVTLRCSPKSGHDTVSWYQQALGQGPQFIFQYYEEEERQRGNFPDRFSGHQFPNYSSELNVNALLLGDSALYLCASSLANRLETQYFGPGTRLLVL.

The chain recombines TRBV2 with TRBJ1-1; 7 nucleotides align to TRBD1. The CDR3 is 15 residues long. Per the germline V gene, CDR1 is SNHLY and CDR2 is FYNNEI. The V gene end was trimmed by 5 bases and the J gene end by 3 bases; junction bases not matched to a gene: 9. As DNA, the CDR3 is TGTGCCAGCAGTTCTCAGGAGGGGGCCTACACTGAAGCTTTCTTT. As protein: CASSSQEGAYTEAFF.

The gene calls are TRBV4-1 and TRBJ1-4; D is perhaps TRBD1 (5 bases). The V end was cut by 0 bases, the J end by 8 bases, with 28 bases between. The CDR3 has 20 residues. Germline V gene sequence: CDR1 MGHRA, CDR2 YSYEKL. Here the CDR3 reads CASSQDPSGLVAGSSEKLFF. The CDR3 DNA sequence: TGCGCCAGCAGCCAAGATCCCTCGGGCTTAGTGGCAGGGAGTAGCGAAAAACTGTTTTTT.

The V and J genes are TRBV5-1 and TRBJ2-7; D not certain. The length of the CDR3 is 13 residues. Trimming shortened V by 6 bases and J by 6 bases, and 16 bases separated the two germline ends. CDR1 and CDR2 from the germline V gene are SGHRS and YFSETQ. DNA for the CDR3: TGCGCCAGCACACGATCTGACATAACCGAGCAGTACTTC. This translates into CASTRSDITEQYF.

This clone was found once. The J gene is TRBJ1-5, the V gene TRBV7-9, with D possibly being TRBD1 (5 bases). V shed 4 bases and J shed 2 bases, with 9 bases lying between them. Germline assignment: CDR1 SEHNR and CDR2 FQNEAQ (reference sequence). The CDR3 consists of 14 residues. In DNA, the CDR3 is TGTGCCAGCAGCTGGGGAGGGGGCAATCAGCCCCAGCATTTT. It specifies CASSWGGGNQPQHF.

The chain employs TRBV19 and TRBJ1-1; tentatively, D is TRBD1 (5 bases). Germline assignment: CDR1 LNHDA and CDR2 SQIVND (reference sequence). The CDR3 is 14 amino acids. V lost 7 bases, J lost 4 bases, and 16 bases lay in between. CDR3 nucleotides: TGTGCCAGTACTCACGGGGCTAAGACCACTGAAGCTTTCTTT. As protein: CASTHGAKTTEAFF.

The chain is built from TRBV2 and TRBJ1-6; TRBD1 is a possible D gene (5 bases). Trimming removed 5 bases at V and 8 bases at J, with 13 bases between. CDR1 is SNHLY and CDR2 is FYNNEI in the germline V gene. This CDR3 has 14 residues. The CDR3 nucleotides read TGTGCCAGCAGTCCTAGGGGAAGGGATTCACCCCTCCACTTT. Its protein is CASSPRGRDSPLHF.

The chain's CDR3 is CASSLGTGNTEAFF. CDR3 nucleotides: TGTGCCAGCTCACTAGGGACGGGGAACACTGAAGCTTTCTTT. The chain employs TRBV18 and TRBJ1-1, with D perhaps matching TRBD1 (5 bases). V was clipped by 4 bases and J by 1 base, with 10 bases between them. Germline V CDR1 and CDR2: KGHSH, LQKENI. The CDR3 is made up of 14 amino acids.

The V call is TRBV6-6, the J call TRBJ1-2; unclear D gene. The V end was cut by 2 bases, the J end by 8 bases, with 12 bases between. Germline V gene lookup returns CDR1 MNHNY and CDR2 SVGAGI (reference sequence). The CDR3 loop spans 13 amino acids. As DNA, the CDR3 is TGTGCCAGCAGTTACCCCCCGATGGACGGCTACACCTTC. Translating it yields CASSYPPMDGYTF.

The chain links TRBV7-9 to TRBJ2-7, with a weak D call TRBD1 (5 bases). Trimming removed 0 bases from V and 9 bases from J, with 15 bases in between. From germline, CDR1 is SEHNR and CDR2 FQNEAQ (reference sequence). The length of the CDR3 is 14 residues. The CDR3 DNA follows: TGTGCCAGCAGCTTAGCCGTCACAGGCCTGACGCAGTACTTC. It codes for CASSLAVTGLTQYF.

CDR3 amino acids: CASSPGSGGPQETQYF. The CDR3 DNA sequence: TGTGCCAGCAGCCCGGGGTCGGGGGGCCCGCAGGAGACCCAGTACTTC. The chain has TRBV11-1 and TRBJ2-5, with D possibly TRBD2 on 7 matching bases. V was clipped by 5 bases and J by 5 bases, with 21 bases between them. The CDR3 extends over 16 amino acids. CDR1 and CDR2 (germline): SGHAT, FQDESV (reference sequence).

The chain joins TRBV30 to TRBJ2-7; the match to TRBD2 covers 7 bases. The CDR3 sequence is 16 residues long. Germline CDR1 reads GTSNPN; CDR2 reads SVGIG (reference sequence). Trimming removed 0 bases from V and 0 bases from J; junction bases left unmatched: 8. CDR3 DNA: TGTGCCTGGAGTGTGAGAGCGGGGAGGTCCTCCTACGAGCAGTACTTC. Its protein product is CAWSVRAGRSSYEQYF.

The rearrangement joins TRBV19 to TRBJ2-7; no reliable D call. Germline CDR1 and CDR2: LNHDA and SQIVND (reference sequence). Between the trimmed V and J ends, which lost 3 bases and 1 base, there was a span of 10 bases. This CDR3 spans 14 amino acids. The CDR3 coding sequence is TGTGCCAGTAGTATCGTCTTCCCTTCCTACGAGCAGTACTTC. It codes for CASSIVFPSYEQYF.

The chain combines TRBV19 with TRBJ1-2; D call uncertain. The V end was cut by 8 bases, the J end by 0 bases, with 7 bases between. The CDR3 is 12 amino acids. Germline values: CDR1 LNHDA, CDR2 SQIVND (reference sequence). The CDR3 bases are TGTGCCAGTCAAGAGGCTAACTATGGCTACACCTTC. This codes for CASQEANYGYTF. The entire variable domain, with the rest obtained from reference TRBV19 and TRBJ1-2, is as follows: DGGITQSPKYLFRKEGQNVTLSCEQNLNHDAMYWYRQDPGQGLRLIYYSQIVNDFQKGDIAEGYSVSREKKESFPLTVTSAQKNPTAFYLCASQEANYGYTFGSGTRLTVV.

The rearrangement joins TRBV11-2 to TRBJ1-1; D is undetermined. The CDR3 length is 13 residues. Germline V lookup: CDR1 SGHAT, CDR2 FQNNGV. V was clipped by 6 bases and J by 0 bases, with 8 bases between them. This CDR3 reads CASRPPVNTEAFF. CDR3 coding DNA: TGTGCCAGCAGACCCCCAGTGAACACTGAAGCTTTCTTT.

V usage is TRBV5-5 and J usage is TRBJ1-2; 7 nucleotides match TRBD1. The J segment lost 4 bases and the V segment lost 3 bases, leaving 6 bases of the junction unmatched. The CDR3 extends over 14 amino acids. CDR1 is SGHKS and CDR2 is YYEKEE in the germline V gene (reference sequence). CDR3 sequence: CASSWGTDLYGYTF. In nucleotides, the CDR3 is TGTGCCAGCAGCTGGGGGACAGATCTCTATGGCTACACCTTC.

The gene calls are TRBV6-5 and TRBJ2-5; TRBD1 matches at 8 bases. Germline V lookup: CDR1 MNHEY, CDR2 SVGAGI. V shed 4 bases and J 5 bases; nucleotides not matched to a gene: 12. The CDR3 runs to 16 residues. The CDR3 spells CASSSLTDRDSETQYF. As DNA, the CDR3 is TGTGCCAGCAGTTCCTTGACGGACAGGGACAGCGAGACCCAGTACTTC.